Below are 25 T cell receptor beta chains sequenced from a single sample in a study of blood T cells in healthy people across ages (dated by TCRdb to the mid-2010s). The library was prepared using 5' RACE. Data came from an Illumina HiSeq 2500. A second PCR of about 6 to 11 cycles was performed with a sample-barcoded 5' primer and a J-beta primer mix. Using fastp trimming at Q25 and MiXCR clonotype assembly, TCRdb reanalyzed the public sequencing data and kept in-frame beta chains. One record per CDR3 amino acid sequence lists the most common genes and DNA. Across this sample there are some 1.6 million distinct CDR3 sequences, with approximately 32% seen only once. The ten largest clones add up to about 11% of the sample. The sample consisted of blood. These receptors originate from a woman aged 25 to 39 in good health.

In this sample, this clonotype turned up a few times. V gene TRBV20-1 combines with J gene TRBJ2-5; tentatively, D is TRBD1 or TRBD2 (5 bases each). This CDR3 is built from 13 residues. The germline V gene has CDR1 DFQATT and CDR2 SNEGSKA (reference sequence). Trimming removed 3 bases from V and 5 bases from J, with 13 bases in between. In DNA, the CDR3 is TGCAGTGCTAGGGGACCAAAAAGGGAGACCCAGTACTTC. Encoded protein: CSARGPKRETQYF.

The rearrangement uses TRBV27 and TRBJ2-2, with D hard to call. V lost 8 bases and J 1 base, leaving 8 bases between the germline ends. CDR3 length equals 13 residues. CDR1 MNHEY and CDR2 SMNVEV come from the germline V gene (reference sequence). The CDR3 loop reads CASGRQNTGELFF. The CDR3 nucleotides read TGTGCCAGCGGTAGACAGAACACCGGGGAGCTGTTTTTT.

The V call is TRBV5-1, the J call TRBJ2-7; 7 bases are shared with TRBD1. Germline lookup yields CDR1 SGHRS and CDR2 YFSETQ. The CDR3 has 15 amino acids. Trimming cost V 0 bases and J 0 bases; bases outside gene matches: 3. CDR3 nucleotides: TGCGCCAGCAGCTTGGAAGGGACAGACTCCTACGAGCAGTACTTC. This translates into CASSLEGTDSYEQYF.

This clonotype turned up a few times. This chain connects TRBV20-1 to TRBJ1-5; 8 bases match TRBD1. Per germline, CDR1 DFQATT and CDR2 SNEGSKA (reference sequence). Trimming at V came to 4 bases and at J to 1 base, leaving 6 bases not matched to a gene. This CDR3 is built from 15 residues. The CDR3 reads CSAIQGDRSNQPQHF. Here the CDR3 DNA reads TGCAGTGCTATACAGGGGGATCGAAGCAATCAGCCCCAGCATTTT.

This clonotype was counted between two and nine times. The rearrangement links TRBV20-1 to TRBJ2-7; D gene ambiguous. This CDR3 is built from 14 residues. Germline loops: CDR1 DFQATT, CDR2 SNEGSKA (reference sequence). V was cut by 3 bases and J by 2 bases, with 14 bases left in between. In DNA, the CDR3 is TGCAGTGCTAGTCCCGGGTCAGTTCCCTACGAGCAGTACTTC. It specifies CSASPGSVPYEQYF.

The count of this clonotype is one. This sequence may be a read error, since a much larger clone differs from it by one base. This chain links TRBV7-7 with TRBJ2-7, with D tentatively TRBD1 or TRBD2 (6 bases each). The CDR3 has 13 residues. The germline CDR1 and CDR2 sequences are SSHAT and FNYEAQ (reference sequence). The CDR3 DNA sequence: TGTGTCAGCAGCCCCCCCGGGGGCAACGAGCAGTACTTC. Translating gives CVSSPPGGNEQYF.

The V and J genes are TRBV7-9 and TRBJ1-2; D might be TRBD1 (5 bases). V was shortened by 4 bases and J by 7 bases, with 13 bases between the two germline ends. The length of the CDR3 is 13 residues. Germline V CDR1 and CDR2: SEHNR, FQNEAQ (reference sequence). CDR3 in amino acids: CASSSSGVGGYTF. The DNA for the CDR3 is TGTGCCAGCAGCTCCTCGGGGGTTGGTGGCTACACCTTC.

This clonotype was picked up a small number of times. The chain is built from TRBV27 and TRBJ2-3; TRBD2 matches 7 bases. V lost 3 bases, J lost 0 bases, and 9 bases stayed unmatched. CDR1 is MNHEY, CDR2 SMNVEV, per germline (reference sequence). This CDR3 is built from 17 residues. This CDR3 reads CASSFGTSAFSTDTQYF. The CDR3 coding sequence is TGTGCCAGCAGTTTCGGTACTAGCGCCTTTAGCACAGATACGCAGTATTTT.

This chain joins TRBV16 and TRBJ1-5; a weak D match, TRBD1 (6 bases). Germline CDR1 reads KGHSY; CDR2 reads FQNENV. With 0 bases removed from V and 9 bases from J, the gap between germline ends came to 9 bases. The CDR3 loop spans 13 amino acids. CDR3: CASSQSGTLPQHF. The DNA of the CDR3 is TGTGCCAGCAGCCAATCGGGGACACTGCCCCAGCATTTT.

This clonotype turned up a few times. The gene calls are TRBV11-2 and TRBJ2-5; D call uncertain. The V and J ends lost 4 bases and 11 bases respectively, with 8 bases between them. The CDR3 has 10 residues. Germline CDR1 reads SGHAT; CDR2 reads FQNNGV. The CDR3 region has the DNA TGTGCCAGCAGCTATATTGAGCAGTACTTC. The encoded protein is CASSYIEQYF.

This clonotype appeared a few times. The chain carries TRBV9 and TRBJ2-1; 7 nucleotides agree with TRBD1. V lost 4 bases to trimming and J lost 6 bases; unmatched junction nucleotides: 7. This CDR3 is 14 amino acids long. Germline V gene data show CDR1 as SGDLS and CDR2 as YYNGEE. CDR3 loop: CASSPQGQINEQFF. Written as DNA, the CDR3 is TGTGCCAGCAGCCCCCAGGGACAGATCAATGAGCAGTTCTTC.

Only a few counts were recorded for this clonotype. V and J are TRBV7-9 and TRBJ1-4; 9 nucleotides agree with TRBD1. The CDR3 loop spans 14 amino acids. Per the germline V gene, CDR1 is SEHNR and CDR2 is FQNEAQ (reference sequence). The V and J ends lost 5 bases and 7 bases, in that order; junction bases with no gene match: 5. CDR3 sequence: CASSTTGGGEKLFF. The CDR3 bases are TGTGCCAGCAGCACAACAGGGGGCGGTGAAAAACTGTTTTTT.

The rearrangement links TRBV29-1 to TRBJ2-7, with D perhaps assigned TRBD1 or TRBD2 (5 bases each). This CDR3 spans 12 amino acids. The germline V gene encodes CDR1 SQVTM and CDR2 ANQGSEA. The CDR3 bases are TGCAACGTGGAAGGGGACGGCGACGAGCAGTACTTC. Its translation is CNVEGDGDEQYF.

This clonotype occurred a few times. CDR3 in DNA: TGTGCCAGCAGCCGAGGACAGTCTAGCTATGGCTACACCTTC. Translating gives CASSRGQSSYGYTF. The chain has TRBV3-1 and TRBJ1-2; maybe TRBD1 (6 bases). The germline V and J ends were trimmed by 4 bases and 4 bases, with 13 bases remaining between them. In germline, CDR1 is LGHDT, CDR2 YNNKEL (reference sequence). There are 14 residues in the CDR3.

The gene calls are TRBV5-4 and TRBJ2-5; D perhaps matches TRBD2 (5 bases). Trimming removed 4 bases from V and 2 bases from J, with 15 bases in between. The germline CDR1 and CDR2 sequences are SGHNT and YYREEE (reference sequence). The CDR3 consists of 15 residues. This CDR3 is CASSPQTSPQETQYF. The CDR3 DNA reads as TGTGCCAGCAGCCCTCAAACTAGTCCTCAAGAGACCCAGTACTTC.

The chain carries TRBV5-5 and TRBJ1-4; weak D call: TRBD1 (5 bases). This CDR3 comprises 15 residues. The V and J ends lost 4 bases and 2 bases respectively, with 12 bases between them. CDR1 and CDR2 (germline): SGHKS, YYEKEE (reference sequence). CDR3 protein: CASSADWGTNEKLFF. CDR3 in DNA: TGTGCCAGCAGCGCGGATTGGGGGACTAATGAAAAACTGTTTTTT.

A note on this clonotype: At one end the junction does not follow the germline gene, possibly because of a read error. The CDR3, as DNA: TGTGCCCGCAGCTTAGAGGGGACCCAGTACTTC. Translated: CARSLEGTQYF. This rearrangement joins TRBV7-9 to TRBJ2-5; TRBD2 is a possible D gene (5 bases). Germline assignment: CDR1 SEHNR and CDR2 FQNEAQ (reference sequence). The CDR3 contains 11 residues.

As concerns this clonotype: An end of the junction differs from the germline gene, which may be a read error. The V gene is TRBV4-1, the J gene TRBJ2-7; 9 bases match TRBD2. The germline V gene encodes CDR1 MGHRA and CDR2 YSYEKL. This CDR3 is 15 amino acids long. CDR3 sequence: CASSHIAGENYEKYF. CDR3 in DNA: TGCGCCAGCAGCCACATAGCGGGAGAGAACTACGAGAAGTACTTC.

This clonotype showed up just a few times. The chain uses TRBV11-3 and TRBJ2-1; TRBD1 is a possible D gene (5 bases). This CDR3 contains 17 residues. Germline V lookup: CDR1 SGHNT, CDR2 YENEEA. V was cut by 0 bases and J by 0 bases, with 12 bases left in between. DNA of the CDR3: TGTGCCAGCAGCTTAGATAGGGGCAGACCCTCCTACAATGAGCAGTTCTTC. Residues: CASSLDRGRPSYNEQFF.

The V call is TRBV4-2, the J call TRBJ2-3; 9 nucleotides match TRBD2. V dropped 1 base and J dropped 3; count of bases not matched to a gene: 2. The CDR3 length is 15 residues. Germline V gives CDR1 LGHNA, CDR2 YNFKEQ. The CDR3 here is CASSQGREGTDTQYF. Written as DNA, the CDR3 is TGTGCCAGCAGCCAAGGGCGGGAGGGAACAGATACGCAGTATTTT.

This clonotype was observed a few times. V usage is TRBV20-1 and J usage is TRBJ2-7; TRBD1 aligns across 7 bases. Germline values: CDR1 DFQATT, CDR2 SNEGSKA (reference sequence). The CDR3 length is 14 residues. V was clipped by 1 base and J by 4 bases; unmatched bases: 7. The CDR3 DNA reads as TGCAGTGCTAGAGTCCTGAGCAGGGGGTACGAGCAGTACTTC. This sequence encodes CSARVLSRGYEQYF.

The chain has TRBV20-1 and TRBJ2-7, with 7 bases lining up with TRBD2. V was pared by 5 bases and J by 1 base, with 8 bases of the junction left unmatched. CDR1 is DFQATT, CDR2 SNEGSKA, per germline (reference sequence). This CDR3 comprises 14 residues. The CDR3 region is CSAPERGVSYEQYF. In DNA, the CDR3 is TGCAGTGCTCCCGAGCGGGGCGTATCCTACGAGCAGTACTTC.

This clonotype was counted many times. The rearrangement joins TRBV4-1 to TRBJ2-3; D remains ambiguous. CDR3 length: 17 residues. With 0 bases removed from V and 0 bases from J, the gap between germline ends came to 13 bases. The germline CDR1 and CDR2 sequences are MGHRA and YSYEKL. Here the CDR3 DNA reads TGCGCCAGCAGCCAAGATGAAACCGAACTAAGCACAGATACGCAGTATTTT. It specifies CASSQDETELSTDTQYF.

Only a few counts were recorded for this clonotype. The chain has TRBV29-1 and TRBJ2-3, with 9 nucleotides matching TRBD2. The CDR3 runs to 15 residues. With 0 bases clipped from V and 4 bases from J, the junction kept 5 bases outside the gene matches. Germline CDR1 reads SQVTM; CDR2 reads ANQGSEA. CDR3 protein: CSVEDGGGAADTQYF. CDR3 nucleotides: TGCAGCGTTGAAGATGGCGGGGGGGCCGCAGATACGCAGTATTTT.

This chain links TRBV4-2 with TRBJ1-2; 7 bases agree with TRBD1. V was pared by 1 base and J by 2 bases, with 10 bases of the junction left unmatched. The CDR3 is made up of 17 amino acids. Germline CDR1 is LGHNA and CDR2 is YNFKEQ. The CDR3 nucleotides read TGTGCCAGCAGCCAAGCTTTTGGGGAAGGGGGCAACTATGGCTACACCTTC. Its protein product is CASSQAFGEGGNYGYTF.